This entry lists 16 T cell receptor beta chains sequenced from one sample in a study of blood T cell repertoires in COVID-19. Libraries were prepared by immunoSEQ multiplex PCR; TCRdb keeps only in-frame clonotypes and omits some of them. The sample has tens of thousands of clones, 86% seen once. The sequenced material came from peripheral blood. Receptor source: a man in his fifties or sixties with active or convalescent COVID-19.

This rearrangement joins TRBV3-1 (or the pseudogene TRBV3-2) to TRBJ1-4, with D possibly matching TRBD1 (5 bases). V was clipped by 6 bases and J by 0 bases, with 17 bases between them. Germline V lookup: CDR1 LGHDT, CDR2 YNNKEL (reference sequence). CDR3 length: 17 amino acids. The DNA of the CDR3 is TGTGCCAGCAGTCCAAGATCATCAGGGTCAACTAATGAAAAACTGTTTTTT. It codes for CASSPRSSGSTNEKLFF.

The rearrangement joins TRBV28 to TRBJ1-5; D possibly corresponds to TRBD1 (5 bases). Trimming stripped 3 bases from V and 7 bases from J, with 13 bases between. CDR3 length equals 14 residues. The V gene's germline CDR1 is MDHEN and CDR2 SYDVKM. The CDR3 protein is CASSFGRDYQPQHF. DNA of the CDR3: TGTGCCAGCAGTTTCGGCAGGGATTACCAGCCCCAGCATTTT.

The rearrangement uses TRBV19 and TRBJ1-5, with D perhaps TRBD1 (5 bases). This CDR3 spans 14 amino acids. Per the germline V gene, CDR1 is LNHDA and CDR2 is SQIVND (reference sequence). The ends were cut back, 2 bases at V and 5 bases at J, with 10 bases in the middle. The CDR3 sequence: CASSILSRDQPQHF. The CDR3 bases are TGTGCCAGTAGTATACTAAGCAGGGATCAGCCCCAGCATTTT.

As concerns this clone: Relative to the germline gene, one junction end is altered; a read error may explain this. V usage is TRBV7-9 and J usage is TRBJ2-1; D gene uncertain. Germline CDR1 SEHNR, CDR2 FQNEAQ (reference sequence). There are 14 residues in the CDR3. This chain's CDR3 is CASSTVQFYSEQFF. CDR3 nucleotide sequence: TGTGCCAGCAGCACAGTGCAGTTTTACAGTGAGCAGTTCTTC.

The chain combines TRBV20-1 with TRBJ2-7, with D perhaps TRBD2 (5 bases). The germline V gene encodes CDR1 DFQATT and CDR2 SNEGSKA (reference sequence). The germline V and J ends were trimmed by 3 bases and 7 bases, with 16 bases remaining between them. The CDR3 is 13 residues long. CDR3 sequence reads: CSASAGVVGEQYF. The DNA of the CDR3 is TGCAGTGCTAGTGCCGGGGTCGTCGGGGAGCAGTACTTC.

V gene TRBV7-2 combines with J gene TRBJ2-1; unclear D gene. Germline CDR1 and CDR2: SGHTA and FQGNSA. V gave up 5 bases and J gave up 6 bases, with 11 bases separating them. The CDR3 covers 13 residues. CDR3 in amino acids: CASSLGPGNEQFF. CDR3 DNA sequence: TGTGCCAGCAGCCTAGGACCGGGCAATGAGCAGTTCTTC.

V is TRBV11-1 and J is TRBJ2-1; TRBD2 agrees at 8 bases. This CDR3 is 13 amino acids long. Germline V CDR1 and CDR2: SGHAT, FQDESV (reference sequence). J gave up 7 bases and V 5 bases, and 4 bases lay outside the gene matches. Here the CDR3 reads CASSPTSENEQFF. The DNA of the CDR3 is TGTGCCAGCAGCCCGACTAGCGAGAATGAGCAGTTCTTC.

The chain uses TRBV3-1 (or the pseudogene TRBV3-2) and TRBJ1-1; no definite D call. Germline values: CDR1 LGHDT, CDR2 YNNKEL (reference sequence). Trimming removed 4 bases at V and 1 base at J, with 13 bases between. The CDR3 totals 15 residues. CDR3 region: CASSPLQAPNTEAFF. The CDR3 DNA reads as TGTGCCAGCAGCCCTCTTCAGGCCCCGAACACTGAAGCTTTCTTT.

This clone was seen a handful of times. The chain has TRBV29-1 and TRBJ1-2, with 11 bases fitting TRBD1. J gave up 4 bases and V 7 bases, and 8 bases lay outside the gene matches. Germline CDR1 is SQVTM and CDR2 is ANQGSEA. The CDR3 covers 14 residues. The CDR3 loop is CSAYPGTGGYGYTF. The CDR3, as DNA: TGCAGCGCATACCCCGGGACAGGGGGCTATGGCTACACCTTC.

DNA for the CDR3: TGTGCCAGCAGCACGGGACAGGCGCTTAATTCACCCCTCCACTTT. Translating it yields CASSTGQALNSPLHF. The rearrangement joins TRBV7-8 to TRBJ1-6; TRBD1 matches 8 bases. The CDR3 sequence is 15 residues long. CDR1 is SGHVS, CDR2 FQNEAQ, per germline. V was clipped by 5 bases and J by 6 bases; unmatched bases: 6.

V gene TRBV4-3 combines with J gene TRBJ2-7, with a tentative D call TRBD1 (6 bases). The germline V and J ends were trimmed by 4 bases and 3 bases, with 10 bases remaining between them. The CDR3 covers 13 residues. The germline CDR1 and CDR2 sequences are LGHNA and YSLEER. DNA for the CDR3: TGCGCCAGCAGCCGCATAGGGGGCTACGAGCAGTACTTC. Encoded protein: CASSRIGGYEQYF.

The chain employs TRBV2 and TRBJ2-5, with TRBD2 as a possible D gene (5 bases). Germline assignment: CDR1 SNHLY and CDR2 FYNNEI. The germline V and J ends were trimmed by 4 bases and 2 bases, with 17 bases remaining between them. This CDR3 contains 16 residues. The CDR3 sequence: CASSGVGRGQQETQYF. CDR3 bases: TGTGCCAGCAGTGGGGTCGGCAGAGGGCAGCAAGAGACCCAGTACTTC.

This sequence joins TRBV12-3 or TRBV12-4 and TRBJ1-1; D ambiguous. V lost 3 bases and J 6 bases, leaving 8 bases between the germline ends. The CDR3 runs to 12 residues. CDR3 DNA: TGTGCCAGCAGTTTTGGAGGGCCTGAAGCTTTCTTT. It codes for CASSFGGPEAFF.

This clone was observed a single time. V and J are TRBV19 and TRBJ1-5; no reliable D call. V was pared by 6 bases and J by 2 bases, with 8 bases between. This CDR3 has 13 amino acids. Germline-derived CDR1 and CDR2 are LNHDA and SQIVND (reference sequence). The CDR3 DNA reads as TGTGCCAGTAGCGGTGATCGCAATCAGCCCCAGCATTTT. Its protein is CASSGDRNQPQHF.

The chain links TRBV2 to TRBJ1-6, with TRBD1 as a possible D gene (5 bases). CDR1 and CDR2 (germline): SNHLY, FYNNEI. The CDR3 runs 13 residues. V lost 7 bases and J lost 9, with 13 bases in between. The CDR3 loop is CASTEQGSSPLHF. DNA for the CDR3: TGTGCCAGCACAGAGCAGGGCAGTTCACCCCTCCACTTT.

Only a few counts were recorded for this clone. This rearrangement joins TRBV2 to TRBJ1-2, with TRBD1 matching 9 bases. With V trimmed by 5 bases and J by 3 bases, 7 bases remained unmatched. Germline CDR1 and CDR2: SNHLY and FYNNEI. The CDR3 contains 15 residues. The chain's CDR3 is CASSRTRTGDYGYTF. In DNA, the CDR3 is TGTGCCAGCAGTCGAACGAGGACAGGGGACTATGGCTACACCTTC.